The source of this T cell receptor beta chain is a study of neurological immune-mediated disorders. Noted time point: longitudinal time-point 1 (baseline). Looked up from germline, CDR1 is SGHRS and CDR2 is YFSETQ. The V end was cut by 6 bases, the J end by 8 bases, with 23 bases between. This CDR3 is 16 amino acids long. The sample holds many counts of this clonotype. One entry per CDR3 protein, called by TCRdb with MiXCR from the 5' RACE reads. The sample yields some 38,000 distinct CDR3 sequences, about 3.2% seen once. The gene calls are TRBV5-1 and TRBJ1-4, with D possibly being TRBD1 (5 bases). The sequence came from a woman aged 60-75 years with multiple sclerosis. The source material was PBMCs. The CDR3 DNA sequence: TGCGCCAGCACCAACCGAGGGCAGGGAGGAGGAGAAAAACTGTTTTTT. This sequence encodes CASTNRGQGGGEKLFF.